A single sample is the source of the 4 T cell receptor beta chains below, sequenced in a study of identical twins. TCRdb recomputed calls from the 5' RACE reads with MiXCR, one row per CDR3 protein. Of about 900,000 distinct CDR3 sequences detected, about 12% appear once; the ten largest clones hold around 1.6%. These data were also reused for a study on yellow fever vaccine responses in identical twins.

The source material was PBMCs. Receptors originate from a woman aged 18-29 years in good health.

The chain joins TRBV12-3 or TRBV12-4 to TRBJ1-5; 7 bases match TRBD1. J lost 0 bases, V lost 5 bases, and 10 bases had no gene match. This CDR3 is built from 17 residues. The CDR3 here is CASSPGGGAFSNQPQHF. In nucleotides, the CDR3 is TGTGCCAGCAGTCCGGGAGGGGGCGCTTTTAGCAATCAGCCCCAGCATTTT.

This chain joins TRBV3-1 and TRBJ1-1; maybe TRBD1 (5 bases). The CDR3 sequence is 14 residues long. Germline V gene data show CDR1 as LGHDT and CDR2 as YNNKEL (reference sequence). V was trimmed by 3 bases and J by 0 bases, leaving 8 bases between them. Here the CDR3 reads CASSQRGLNTEAFF. The CDR3 DNA reads TGTGCCAGCAGCCAGCGGGGACTGAACACTGAAGCTTTCTTT.

A few counts support this clonotype. The gene calls are TRBV6-5 and TRBJ1-2, with D unresolved. CDR1 and CDR2 (germline): MNHEY, SVGAGI. CDR3 length: 17 residues. Deletions cut 0 bases from V and 7 bases from J, with 21 bases between. The CDR3 DNA sequence: TGTGCCAGCAGTTACTCGATGCAGGAGAGTTGGGTGTCTGGCTACACCTTC. Translating it yields CASSYSMQESWVSGYTF.

There are a few counts of this clonotype. A read error likely explains this, since a far larger clone differs by one base. The rearrangement joins TRBV25-1 to TRBJ1-1; D is undetermined. The V end lost 6 bases, the J end lost 4 bases, and 6 bases lay between the germline ends. Germline V CDR1 and CDR2: MGHDK, SYGVNS. This CDR3 has 11 residues. In DNA form, the CDR3 reads TGTGCCAGCAGGTTTGGCACTGAAGCTTTCTTT. This sequence encodes CASRFGTEAFF.